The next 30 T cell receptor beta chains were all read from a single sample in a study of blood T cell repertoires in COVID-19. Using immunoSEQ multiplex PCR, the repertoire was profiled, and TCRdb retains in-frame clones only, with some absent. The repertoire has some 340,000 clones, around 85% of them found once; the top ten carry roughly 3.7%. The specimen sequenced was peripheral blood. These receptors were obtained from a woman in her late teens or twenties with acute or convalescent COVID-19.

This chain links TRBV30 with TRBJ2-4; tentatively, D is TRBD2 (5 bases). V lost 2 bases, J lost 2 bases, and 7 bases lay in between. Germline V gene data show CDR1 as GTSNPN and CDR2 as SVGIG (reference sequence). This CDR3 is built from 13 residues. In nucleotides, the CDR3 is TGTGCCTGGAGTCCGGGAACCAAAAACATTCAGTACTTC. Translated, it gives CAWSPGTKNIQYF.

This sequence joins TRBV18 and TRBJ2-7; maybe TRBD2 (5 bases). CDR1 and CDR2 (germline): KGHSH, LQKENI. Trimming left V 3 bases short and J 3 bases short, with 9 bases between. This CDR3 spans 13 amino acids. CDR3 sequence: CASSPVGDYEQYF. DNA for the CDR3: TGTGCCAGCTCACCGGTGGGAGACTACGAGCAGTACTTC.

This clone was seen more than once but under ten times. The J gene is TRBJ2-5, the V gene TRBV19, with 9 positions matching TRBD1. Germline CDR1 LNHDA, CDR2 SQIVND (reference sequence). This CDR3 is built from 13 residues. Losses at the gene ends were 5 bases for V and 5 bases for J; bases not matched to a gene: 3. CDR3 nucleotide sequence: TGTGCCAGTAGTGAAGACAGGGGGGAGACCCAGTACTTC. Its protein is CASSEDRGETQYF.

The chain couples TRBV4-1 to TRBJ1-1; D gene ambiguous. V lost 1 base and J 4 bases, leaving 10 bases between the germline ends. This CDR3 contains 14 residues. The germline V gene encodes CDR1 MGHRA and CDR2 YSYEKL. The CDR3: CASSQVTARTEAFF. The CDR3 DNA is TGCGCCAGCAGCCAAGTAACAGCCCGCACTGAAGCTTTCTTT.

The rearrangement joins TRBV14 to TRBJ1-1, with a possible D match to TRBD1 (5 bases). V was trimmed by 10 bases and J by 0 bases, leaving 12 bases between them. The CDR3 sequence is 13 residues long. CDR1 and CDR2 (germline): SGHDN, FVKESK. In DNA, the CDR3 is TGTGCCACCAAGAAGGGGTTGAACACTGAAGCTTTCTTT. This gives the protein CATKKGLNTEAFF.

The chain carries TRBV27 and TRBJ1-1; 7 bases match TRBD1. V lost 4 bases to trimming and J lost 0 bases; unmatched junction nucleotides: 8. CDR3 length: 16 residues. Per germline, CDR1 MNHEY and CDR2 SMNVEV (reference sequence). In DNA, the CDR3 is TGTGCCAGCAGTTCCGCCCTGACAGGGTTGAACACTGAAGCTTTCTTT. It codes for CASSSALTGLNTEAFF.

CDR3 DNA: TGTGCCAGCAGTGCAACCGGGTTCCCCTACGAGCAGTACTTC. Residues: CASSATGFPYEQYF. The gene calls are TRBV25-1 and TRBJ2-7; D remains unclear. V was trimmed by 4 bases and J by 2 bases, leaving 12 bases between them. Germline CDR1 is MGHDK and CDR2 is SYGVNS. The CDR3 spans 14 residues.

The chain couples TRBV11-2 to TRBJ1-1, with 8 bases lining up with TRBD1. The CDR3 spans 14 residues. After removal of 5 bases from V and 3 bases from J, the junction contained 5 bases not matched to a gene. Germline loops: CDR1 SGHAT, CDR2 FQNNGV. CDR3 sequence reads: CASSPGQGDTEAFF. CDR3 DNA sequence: TGTGCCAGCAGCCCTGGACAGGGCGACACTGAAGCTTTCTTT.

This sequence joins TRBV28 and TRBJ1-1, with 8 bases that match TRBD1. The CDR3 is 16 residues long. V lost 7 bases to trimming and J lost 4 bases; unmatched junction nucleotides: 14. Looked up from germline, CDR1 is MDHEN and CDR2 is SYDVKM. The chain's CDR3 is CASKPLRTGTSTEAFF. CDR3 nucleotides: TGTGCCAGCAAACCCTTGCGGACAGGGACGTCCACTGAAGCTTTCTTT. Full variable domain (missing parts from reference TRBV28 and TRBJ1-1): DVKVTQSSRYLVKRTGEKVFLECVQDMDHENMFWYRQDPGLGLRLIYFSYDVKMKEKGDIPEGYSVSREKKERFSLILESASTNQTSMYLCASKPLRTGTSTEAFFGQGTRLTVV.

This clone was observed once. The CDR3: CASSFSQGYTEAFF. As DNA, the CDR3 is TGTGCCAGTAGTTTCTCACAGGGGTACACTGAAGCTTTCTTT. V is TRBV19 and J is TRBJ1-1; 7 bases map to TRBD1. Germline CDR1 is LNHDA and CDR2 is SQIVND (reference sequence). The ends lost 5 bases at V and 3 bases at J; junction bases unmatched: 6. This CDR3 region has 14 residues.

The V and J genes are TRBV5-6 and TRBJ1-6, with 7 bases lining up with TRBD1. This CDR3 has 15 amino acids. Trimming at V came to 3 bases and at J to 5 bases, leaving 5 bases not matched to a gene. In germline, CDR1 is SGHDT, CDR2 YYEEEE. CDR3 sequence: CASSSGQTNNSPLHF. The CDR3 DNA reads TGTGCCAGCAGCTCGGGACAGACCAATAATTCACCCCTCCACTTT.

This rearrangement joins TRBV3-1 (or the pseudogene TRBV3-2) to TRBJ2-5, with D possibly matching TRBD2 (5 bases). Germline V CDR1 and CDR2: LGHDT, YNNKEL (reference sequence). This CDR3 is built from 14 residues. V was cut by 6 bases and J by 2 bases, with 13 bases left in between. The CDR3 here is CASSRGGLQETQYF. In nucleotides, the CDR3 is TGTGCCAGCAGTCGGGGTGGCCTACAAGAGACCCAGTACTTC.

CDR3 DNA sequence: TGTGCCAGCAGCTCGGGACTAGCGGGGGCGTTCCAGTTCTTC. Translation: CASSSGLAGAFQFF. The chain links TRBV7-3 to TRBJ2-1; TRBD2 matches at 14 bases. The CDR3 consists of 14 residues. CDR1 and CDR2 (germline): SGHTA, FQGTGA. The trim removed 4 bases at V and 13 bases at J, leaving 6 bases unmatched.

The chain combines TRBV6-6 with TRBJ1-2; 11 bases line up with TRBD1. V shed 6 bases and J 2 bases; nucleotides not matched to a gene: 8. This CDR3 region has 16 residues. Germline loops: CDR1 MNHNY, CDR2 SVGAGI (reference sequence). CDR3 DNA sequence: TGTGCCAGCAGCCTACCCCGGGACAGGGGGAACTATGGCTACACCTTC. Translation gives CASSLPRDRGNYGYTF.

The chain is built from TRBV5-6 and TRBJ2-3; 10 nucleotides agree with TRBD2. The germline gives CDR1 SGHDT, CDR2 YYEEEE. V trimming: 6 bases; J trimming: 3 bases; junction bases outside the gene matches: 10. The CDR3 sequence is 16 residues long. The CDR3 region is CASIPGLAGVTDTQYF. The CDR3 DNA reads TGTGCCAGCATCCCGGGGCTAGCGGGAGTAACAGATACGCAGTATTTT.

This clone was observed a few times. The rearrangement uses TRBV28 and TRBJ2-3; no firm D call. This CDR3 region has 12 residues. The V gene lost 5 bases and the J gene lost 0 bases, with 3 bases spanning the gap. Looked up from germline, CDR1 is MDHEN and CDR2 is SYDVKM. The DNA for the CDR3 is TGTGCCAGCAGTCTTAGCACAGATACGCAGTATTTT. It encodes CASSLSTDTQYF.

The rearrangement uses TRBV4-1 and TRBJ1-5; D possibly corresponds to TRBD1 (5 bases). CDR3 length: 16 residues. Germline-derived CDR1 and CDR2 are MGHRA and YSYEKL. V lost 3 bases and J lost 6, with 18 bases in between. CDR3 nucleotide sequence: TGCGCCAGCAGCCAGGTGTGGGGGGTATGGGGTCAGCCCCAGCATTTT. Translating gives CASSQVWGVWGQPQHF.

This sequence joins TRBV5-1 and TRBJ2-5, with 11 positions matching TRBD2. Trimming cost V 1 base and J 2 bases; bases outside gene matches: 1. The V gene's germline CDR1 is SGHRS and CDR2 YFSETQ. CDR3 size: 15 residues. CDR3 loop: CASSLIAGGQETQYF. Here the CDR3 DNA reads TGCGCCAGCAGCTTGATAGCGGGGGGGCAAGAGACCCAGTACTTC.

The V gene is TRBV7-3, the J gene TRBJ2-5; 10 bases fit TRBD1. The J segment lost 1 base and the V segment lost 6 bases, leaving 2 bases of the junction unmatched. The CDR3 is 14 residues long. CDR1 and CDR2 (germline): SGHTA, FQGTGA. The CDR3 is CASSRDRGQETQYF. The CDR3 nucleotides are TGTGCCAGCAGTCGGGACAGGGGCCAAGAGACCCAGTACTTC.

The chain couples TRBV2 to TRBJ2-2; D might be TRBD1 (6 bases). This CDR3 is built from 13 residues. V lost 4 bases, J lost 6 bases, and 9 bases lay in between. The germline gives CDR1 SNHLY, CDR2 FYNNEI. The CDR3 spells CASSAGDAGELFF. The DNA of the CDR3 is TGTGCCAGCAGTGCAGGGGACGCCGGGGAGCTGTTTTTT.

Here the CDR3 DNA reads TGCGCCAGCAGCCTGACTGATACGAACGAGCAGTACTTC. The encoded protein is CASSLTDTNEQYF. The gene calls are TRBV5-1 and TRBJ2-7; D is ambiguous. The CDR3 consists of 13 residues. V was clipped by 4 bases and J by 5 bases, with 13 bases between them. Germline loops: CDR1 SGHRS, CDR2 YFSETQ.

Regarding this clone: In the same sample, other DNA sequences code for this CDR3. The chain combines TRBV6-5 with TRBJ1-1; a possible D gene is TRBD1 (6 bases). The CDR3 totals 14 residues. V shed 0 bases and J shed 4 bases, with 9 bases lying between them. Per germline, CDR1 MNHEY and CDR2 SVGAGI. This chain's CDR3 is CASSYSGGGTEAFF. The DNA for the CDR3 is TGTGCCAGCAGTTACTCGGGAGGGGGCACTGAAGCTTTCTTT.

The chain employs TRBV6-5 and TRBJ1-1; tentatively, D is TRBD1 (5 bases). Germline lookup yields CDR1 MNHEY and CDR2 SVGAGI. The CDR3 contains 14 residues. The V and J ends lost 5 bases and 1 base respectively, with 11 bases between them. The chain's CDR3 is CASSNPGGNTEAFF. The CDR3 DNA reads TGTGCCAGCAGTAACCCCGGGGGGAACACTGAAGCTTTCTTT.

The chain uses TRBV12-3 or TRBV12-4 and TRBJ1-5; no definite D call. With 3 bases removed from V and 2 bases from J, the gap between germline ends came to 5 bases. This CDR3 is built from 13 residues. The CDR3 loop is CASSLAGNQPQHF. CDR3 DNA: TGTGCCAGCAGTTTGGCAGGCAATCAGCCCCAGCATTTT.

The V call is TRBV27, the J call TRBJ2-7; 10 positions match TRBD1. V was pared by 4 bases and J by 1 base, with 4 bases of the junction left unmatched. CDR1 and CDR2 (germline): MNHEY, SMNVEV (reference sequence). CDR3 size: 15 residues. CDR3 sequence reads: CASSSTGGQSYEQYF. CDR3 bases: TGTGCCAGCAGTTCGACAGGGGGCCAATCCTACGAGCAGTACTTC.

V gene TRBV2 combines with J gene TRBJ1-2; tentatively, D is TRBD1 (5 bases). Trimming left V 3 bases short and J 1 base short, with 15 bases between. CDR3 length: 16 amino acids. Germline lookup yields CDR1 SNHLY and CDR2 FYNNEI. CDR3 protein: CASSETSSGLNYGYTF. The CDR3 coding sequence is TGTGCCAGCAGTGAGACCTCCTCAGGGCTTAACTATGGCTACACCTTC.

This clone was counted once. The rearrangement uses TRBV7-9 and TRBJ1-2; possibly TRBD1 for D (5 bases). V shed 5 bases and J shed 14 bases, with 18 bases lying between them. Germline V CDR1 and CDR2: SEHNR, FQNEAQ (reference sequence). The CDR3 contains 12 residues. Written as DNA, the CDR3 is TGTGCCAGCAGCACTCGACAAGCCAAGGGGACCTTC. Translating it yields CASSTRQAKGTF.

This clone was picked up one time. CDR3 in amino acids: CASSPGQRFLSYEQYF. Written as DNA, the CDR3 is TGTGCCAGCAGCCCGGGACAGCGATTTCTCTCCTACGAGCAGTACTTC. This sequence joins TRBV7-9 and TRBJ2-7; 7 bases align to TRBD1. Germline-derived CDR1 and CDR2 are SEHNR and FQNEAQ (reference sequence). This CDR3 is 16 amino acids long. After removal of 5 bases from V and 0 bases from J, the junction contained 10 bases not matched to a gene.

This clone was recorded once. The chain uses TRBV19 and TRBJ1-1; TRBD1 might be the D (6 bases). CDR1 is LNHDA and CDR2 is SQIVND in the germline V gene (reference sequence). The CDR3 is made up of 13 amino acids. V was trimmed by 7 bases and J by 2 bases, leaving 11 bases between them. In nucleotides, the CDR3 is TGTGCCAGTACCGGACAGAGAAACACTGAAGCTTTCTTT. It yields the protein CASTGQRNTEAFF.

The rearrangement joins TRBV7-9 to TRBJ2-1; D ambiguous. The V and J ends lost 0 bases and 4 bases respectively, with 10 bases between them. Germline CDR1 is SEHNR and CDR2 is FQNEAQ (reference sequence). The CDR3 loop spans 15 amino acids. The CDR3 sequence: CASSLATYRYNEQFF. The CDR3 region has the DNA TGTGCCAGCAGCTTAGCCACTTACCGATACAATGAGCAGTTCTTC.